The 4 T cell receptor beta chains listed next were all sequenced from one sample in a study of shared clonotypes between healthy human individuals. This table comes from immunoSEQ multiplex PCR, and its TCRdb copy is limited to in-frame clones, with some not included. The sample shows about 2 million clones, roughly 95% of them seen only once. Sequences were obtained from naive CD4+ T cells sorted from blood. As to subset: CD45RA+ positively selected. These receptors were obtained from a man aged 18-30 years in good health.

The rearrangement uses TRBV2 and TRBJ2-7; 8 bases match TRBD1. CDR3 length: 14 amino acids. CDR1 SNHLY and CDR2 FYNNEI come from the germline V gene. With V trimmed by 6 bases and J by 0 bases, 4 bases remained unmatched. The CDR3 loop reads CASRDRDYSYEQYF. DNA for the CDR3: TGTGCCAGCAGGGACAGGGATTACTCCTACGAGCAGTACTTC.

Only one count was recorded for this clone. V gene TRBV6-5 combines with J gene TRBJ1-3; 12 bases map to TRBD1. CDR1 is MNHEY, CDR2 SVGAGI, per germline. Trimming at V came to 2 bases and at J to 9 bases, leaving 2 bases not matched to a gene. The length of the CDR3 is 14 residues. The CDR3 nucleotides are TGTGCCAGCAGTTACGGGACAGGGGGCGGCACCATATATTTT. This sequence encodes CASSYGTGGGTIYF.

In this sample, this clone turned up a few times. Other DNA sequences in this sample translate to the same CDR3. The rearrangement joins TRBV9 to TRBJ1-6; D uncertain. CDR1 and CDR2 (germline): SGDLS, YYNGEE. This CDR3 spans 14 amino acids. V was shortened by 2 bases and J by 0 bases, with 3 bases between the two germline ends. In nucleotides, the CDR3 is TGTGCCAGCAGCGTGAGCTCCTATAATTCACCCCTCCACTTT. Amino acid sequence: CASSVSSYNSPLHF.

J is TRBJ2-5 and V is TRBV4-1; 9 nucleotides agree with TRBD1. Germline V gene data show CDR1 as MGHRA and CDR2 as YSYEKL. J lost 2 bases, V lost 1 base, and 11 bases had no gene match. The CDR3 extends over 18 amino acids. CDR3 loop: CASSQALKTGGAQETQYF. The CDR3 DNA reads TGCGCCAGCAGCCAAGCCCTCAAGACAGGGGGGGCTCAAGAGACCCAGTACTTC.